This T cell receptor (beta chain) was recorded in a study of metastatic and nonmetastatic thyroid tumors. Treatment of any kind had been given to no patient before thyroid surgery. A word on this clone: The junction does not match germline at one end; this may be a read error.

Using MiXCR, TCRdb reanalyzed the PCR reads. The sample records roughly 93,000 clones, about 13% being singletons. The CDR3 has 16 amino acids. CDR1 and CDR2 from the germline V gene are SGHAT and FQNNGV. The clonotype comes from a female donor with papillary thyroid cancer or a benign thyroid nodule (not recorded which). Some clones in this sample may be carry-over from other donors' samples. The chain uses TRBV11-2 and TRBJ2-7; a possible D gene is TRBD2 (5 bases). The sample comprised blood. The CDR3 here is CASSSPLSGYSYDQYF. The CDR3 DNA sequence: TGTGCCAGCAGCTCCCCCCTATCGGGGTATTCCTACGATCAGTACTTC.